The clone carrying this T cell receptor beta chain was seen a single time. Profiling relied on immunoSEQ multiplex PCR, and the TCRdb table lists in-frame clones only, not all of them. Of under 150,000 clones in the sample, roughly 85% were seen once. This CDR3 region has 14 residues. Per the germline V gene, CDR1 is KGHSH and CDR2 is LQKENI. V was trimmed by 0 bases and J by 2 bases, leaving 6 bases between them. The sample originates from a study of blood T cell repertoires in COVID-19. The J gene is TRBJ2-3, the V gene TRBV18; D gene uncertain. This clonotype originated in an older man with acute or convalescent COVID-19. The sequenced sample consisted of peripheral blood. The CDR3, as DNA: TGTGCCAGCTCACCACCATTATTCACAGATACGCAGTATTTT. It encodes CASSPPLFTDTQYF.